This TCR beta chain was recorded in a study of blood T cell repertoires in COVID-19. The age range of participants was about 18 to 100 years, with residence in under 25 US areas. Cohort allocation depended upon clinical history that participants reported. Two negative PCRs, clearance, or symptom resolution were required of recovered Cohort 3 donors. Per the original data handling: Amplification of reference gene primers provided the estimated nucleated cell counts. Method: immunoSEQ multiplex PCR; TCRdb's copy keeps in-frame clones and lacks some. That table furnishes V, J and clone size, whereas the DNA furnished D and trimming. The sample has 250,000 to 350,000 clones; around 90% are singletons. This CDR3 is built from 14 residues. Germline V gene lookup returns CDR1 SGHRS and CDR2 YFSETQ. V shed 0 bases, J shed 13 bases, and the junction held 7 bases outside the gene matches.

The source is a woman younger than 45 who had recovered from COVID-19. The chain is built from TRBV5-1 and TRBJ2-1, with TRBD2 matching over 10 bases. Sequencing input: PBMCs or T cells enriched from blood (not recorded which). The CDR3 loop reads CASSLAGSGRPQFF. The DNA for the CDR3 is TGCGCCAGCAGCTTGGCCGGTAGCGGGAGGCCCCAGTTCTTC.